The sequence of this TCR beta chain was determined in a study of T-cell memory formation after mild COVID-19. The CDR3 sequence is 15 residues long. Germline loops: CDR1 LGHNA, CDR2 YNFKEQ. Trimming took 0 bases from V and 8 from J; bases not matched to a gene: 2. Each CDR3 protein gets one entry after TCRdb re-called the 5' RACE reads with MiXCR. The sample lists around 300,000 distinct CDR3 sequences, 7% to 10% occurring once. The clonotype comes from a man between 18 and 29 years old who had mild COVID-19 (a few samples of this study predate the infection). Cell type and time point are not known. The V gene is TRBV4-2, the J gene TRBJ2-1; 12 bases are a match to TRBD2. The sample comprised PBMCs or a T cell subset sorted from them (not recorded which). The DNA of the CDR3 is TGTGCCAGCAGCCAAGAAGCTAGCGGGGGGGATGAGCAGTTCTTC. Residues: CASSQEASGGDEQFF.